Included here is one T cell receptor beta chain sequence, with context. V lost 0 bases to trimming and J lost 6 bases, with 21 bases between them. Germline values: CDR1 SGHRS, CDR2 YFSETQ. The CDR3 length is 17 residues. Authors' data handling: The authors estimated nucleated cell counts from reference gene primer amplification. Profiling relied on immunoSEQ multiplex PCR, and the TCRdb table lists in-frame clones only, not all of them. V and J calls and clone size are those listed in that table; D and trimming were worked out from the DNA. The table lists 360,000 or so clones, roughly 80% of them singletons. These data are taken from a study of blood T cell repertoires in COVID-19. Study-wide context: The study drew acute and convalescent COVID-19 samples from the United States, Italy and Spain. T cells, B-cell-depleted T cells, or PBMCs provided the cDNA or gDNA that served as material.

Participants spanned ages roughly 18 to 90 years and resided in roughly 26 US areas. This chain joins TRBV5-1 and TRBJ1-2; the D gene is possibly TRBD1 (6 bases). The sequenced sample consisted of PBMCs or T cells enriched from blood (not recorded which). This TCR was sampled from a woman in her forties or fifties who had recovered from COVID-19. CDR3 loop: CASSLVGGLRSKHGYTF. The CDR3 DNA reads as TGCGCCAGCAGCTTGGTGGGGGGGCTTCGCAGTAAGCATGGCTACACCTTC.